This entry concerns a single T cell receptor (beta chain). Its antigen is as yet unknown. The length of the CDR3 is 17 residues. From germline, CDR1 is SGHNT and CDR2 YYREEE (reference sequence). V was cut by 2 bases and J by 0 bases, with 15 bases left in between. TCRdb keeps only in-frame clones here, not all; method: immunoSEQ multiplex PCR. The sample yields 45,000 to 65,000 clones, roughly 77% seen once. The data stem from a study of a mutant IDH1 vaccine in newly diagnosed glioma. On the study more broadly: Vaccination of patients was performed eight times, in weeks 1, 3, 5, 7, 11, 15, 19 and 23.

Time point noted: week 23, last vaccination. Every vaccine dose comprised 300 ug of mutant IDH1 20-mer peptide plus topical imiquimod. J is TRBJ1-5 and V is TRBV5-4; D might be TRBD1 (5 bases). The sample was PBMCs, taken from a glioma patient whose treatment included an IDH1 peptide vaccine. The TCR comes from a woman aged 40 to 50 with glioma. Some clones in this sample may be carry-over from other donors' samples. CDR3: CASSFKSGDNSNQPQHF. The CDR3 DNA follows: TGTGCCAGCAGCTTCAAGTCGGGGGATAATAGCAATCAGCCCCAGCATTTT.